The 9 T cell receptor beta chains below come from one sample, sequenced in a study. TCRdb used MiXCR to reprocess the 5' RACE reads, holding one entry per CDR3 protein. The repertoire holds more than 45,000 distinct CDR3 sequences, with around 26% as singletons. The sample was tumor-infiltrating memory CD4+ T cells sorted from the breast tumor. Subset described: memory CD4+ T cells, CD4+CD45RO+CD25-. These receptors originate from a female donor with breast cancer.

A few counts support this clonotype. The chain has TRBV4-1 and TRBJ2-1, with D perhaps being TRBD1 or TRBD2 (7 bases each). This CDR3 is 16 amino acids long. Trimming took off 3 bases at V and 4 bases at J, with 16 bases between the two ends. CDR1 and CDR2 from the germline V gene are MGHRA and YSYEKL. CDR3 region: CASSHMREGAYNEQFF. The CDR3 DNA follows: TGCGCCAGCAGCCATATGAGGGAGGGGGCGTACAATGAGCAGTTCTTC.

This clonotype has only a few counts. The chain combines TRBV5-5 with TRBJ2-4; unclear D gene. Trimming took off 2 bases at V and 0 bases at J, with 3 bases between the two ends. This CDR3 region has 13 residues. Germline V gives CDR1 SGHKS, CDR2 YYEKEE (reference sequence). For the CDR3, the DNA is TGTGCCAGCAGCTTTGTAGCCAAAAACATTCAGTACTTC. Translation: CASSFVAKNIQYF.

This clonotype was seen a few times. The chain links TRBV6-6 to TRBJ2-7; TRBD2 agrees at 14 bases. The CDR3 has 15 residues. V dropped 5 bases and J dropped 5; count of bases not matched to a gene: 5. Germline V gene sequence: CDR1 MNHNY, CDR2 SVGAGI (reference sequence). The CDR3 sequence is CASSSPGLAGDEQYF. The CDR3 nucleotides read TGTGCCAGCAGTAGCCCGGGACTAGCGGGAGACGAGCAGTACTTC.

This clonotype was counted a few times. The CDR3 loop reads CATSDGRGLNQPQHF. CDR3 coding DNA: TGTGCCACCAGTGATGGACGGGGACTTAATCAGCCCCAGCATTTT. The V call is TRBV24-1, the J call TRBJ1-5; perhaps TRBD1 as D (5 bases). Deletions cut 3 bases from V and 4 bases from J, with 12 bases between. From germline, CDR1 is KGHDR and CDR2 SFDVKD. There are 15 residues in the CDR3.

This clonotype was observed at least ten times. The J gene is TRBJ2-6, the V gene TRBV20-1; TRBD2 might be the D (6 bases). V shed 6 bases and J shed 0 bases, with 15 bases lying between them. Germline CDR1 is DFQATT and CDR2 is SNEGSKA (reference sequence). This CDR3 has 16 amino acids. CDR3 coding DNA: TGCAGTGCCCCTAAGGCGGGAAACTCTGGGGCCAACGTCCTGACTTTC. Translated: CSAPKAGNSGANVLTF.

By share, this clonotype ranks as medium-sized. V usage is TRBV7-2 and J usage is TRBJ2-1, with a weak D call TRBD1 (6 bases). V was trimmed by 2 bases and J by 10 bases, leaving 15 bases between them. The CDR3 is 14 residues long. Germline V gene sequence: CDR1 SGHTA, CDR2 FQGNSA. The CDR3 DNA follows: TGTGCCAGCAGCTTAACAGGGCCGATAAGCGAGCAGTTCTTC. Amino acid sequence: CASSLTGPISEQFF.

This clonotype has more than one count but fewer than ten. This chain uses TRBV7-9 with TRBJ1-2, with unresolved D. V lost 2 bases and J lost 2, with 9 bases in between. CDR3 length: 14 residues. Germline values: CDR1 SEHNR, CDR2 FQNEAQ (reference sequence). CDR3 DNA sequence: TGTGCCAGCAGCTTACCGGACGGGAACTATGGCTACACCTTC. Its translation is CASSLPDGNYGYTF.

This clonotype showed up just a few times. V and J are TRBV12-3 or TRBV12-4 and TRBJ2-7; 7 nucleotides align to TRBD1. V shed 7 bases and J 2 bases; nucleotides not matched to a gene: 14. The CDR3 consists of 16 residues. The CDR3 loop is CASTSSWTGNPYEQYF. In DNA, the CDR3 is TGTGCCAGCACTTCAAGTTGGACAGGAAACCCCTACGAGCAGTACTTC.

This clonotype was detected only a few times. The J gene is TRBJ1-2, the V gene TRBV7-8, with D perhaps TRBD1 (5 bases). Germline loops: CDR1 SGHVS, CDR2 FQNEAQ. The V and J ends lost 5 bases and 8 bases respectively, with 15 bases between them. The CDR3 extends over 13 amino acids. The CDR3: CASSPTGVEGYTF. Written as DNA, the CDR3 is TGTGCCAGCAGCCCCACAGGAGTGGAGGGCTACACCTTC.